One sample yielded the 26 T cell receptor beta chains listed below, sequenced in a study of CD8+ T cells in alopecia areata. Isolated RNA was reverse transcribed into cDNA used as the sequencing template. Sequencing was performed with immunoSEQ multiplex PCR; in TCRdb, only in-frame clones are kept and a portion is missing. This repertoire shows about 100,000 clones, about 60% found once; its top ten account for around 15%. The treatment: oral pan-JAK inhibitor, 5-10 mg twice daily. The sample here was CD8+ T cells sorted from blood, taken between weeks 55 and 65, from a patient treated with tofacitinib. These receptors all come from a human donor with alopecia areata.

The chain's CDR3 is CASSWASSYNEQFF. Written as DNA, the CDR3 is TGTGCCAGCAGTTGGGCATCCTCCTACAATGAGCAGTTCTTC. The V and J genes are TRBV27 and TRBJ2-1; no firm D call. CDR3 length: 14 residues. Germline V gene lookup returns CDR1 MNHEY and CDR2 SMNVEV (reference sequence). Trimming took off 4 bases at V and 0 bases at J, with 7 bases between the two ends.

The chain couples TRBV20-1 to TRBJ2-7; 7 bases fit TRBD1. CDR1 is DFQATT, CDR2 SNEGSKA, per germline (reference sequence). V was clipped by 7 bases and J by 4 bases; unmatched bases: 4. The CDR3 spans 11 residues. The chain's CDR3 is CSGTTGYEQYF. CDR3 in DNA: TGCAGTGGCACGACAGGGTACGAGCAGTACTTC.

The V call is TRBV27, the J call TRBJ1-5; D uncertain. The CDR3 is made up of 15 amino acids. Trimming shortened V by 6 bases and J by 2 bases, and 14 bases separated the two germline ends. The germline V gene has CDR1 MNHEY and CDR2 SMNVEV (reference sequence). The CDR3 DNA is TGTGCCAGCAGCTCCGCGCCTGGAGGCAATCAGCCCCAGCATTTT. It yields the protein CASSSAPGGNQPQHF.

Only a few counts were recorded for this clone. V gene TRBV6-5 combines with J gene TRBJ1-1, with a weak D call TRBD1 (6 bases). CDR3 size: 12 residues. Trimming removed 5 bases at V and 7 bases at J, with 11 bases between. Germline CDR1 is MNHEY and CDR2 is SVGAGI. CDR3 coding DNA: TGTGCCAGCAGTGGACAGTGGGGTGAAGCTTTCTTT. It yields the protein CASSGQWGEAFF.

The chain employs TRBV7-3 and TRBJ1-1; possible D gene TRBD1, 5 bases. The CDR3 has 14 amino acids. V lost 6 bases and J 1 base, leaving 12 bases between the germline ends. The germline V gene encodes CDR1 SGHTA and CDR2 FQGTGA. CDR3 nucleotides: TGTGCCAGCAGGGCCAGGGATCCGAACACTGAAGCTTTCTTT. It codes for CASRARDPNTEAFF.

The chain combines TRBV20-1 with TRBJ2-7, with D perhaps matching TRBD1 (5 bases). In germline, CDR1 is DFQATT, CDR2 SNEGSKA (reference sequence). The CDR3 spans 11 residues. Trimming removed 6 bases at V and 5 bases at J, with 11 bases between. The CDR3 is CSAPQGDEQYF. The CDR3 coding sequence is TGCAGTGCCCCGCAAGGGGACGAGCAGTACTTC.

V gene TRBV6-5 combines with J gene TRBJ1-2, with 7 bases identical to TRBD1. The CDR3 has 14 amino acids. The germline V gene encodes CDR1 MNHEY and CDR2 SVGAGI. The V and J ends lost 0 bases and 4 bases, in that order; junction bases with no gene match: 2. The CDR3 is CASSYSEGAYGYTF. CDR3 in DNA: TGTGCCAGCAGTTACTCTGAGGGGGCCTATGGCTACACCTTC.

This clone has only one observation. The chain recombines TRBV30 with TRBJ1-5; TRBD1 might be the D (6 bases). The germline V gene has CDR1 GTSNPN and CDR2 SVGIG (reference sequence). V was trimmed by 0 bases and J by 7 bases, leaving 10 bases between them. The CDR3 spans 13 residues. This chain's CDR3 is CAWSVGGRQPQHF. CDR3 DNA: TGTGCCTGGAGTGTGGGGGGCCGACAGCCCCAGCATTTT.

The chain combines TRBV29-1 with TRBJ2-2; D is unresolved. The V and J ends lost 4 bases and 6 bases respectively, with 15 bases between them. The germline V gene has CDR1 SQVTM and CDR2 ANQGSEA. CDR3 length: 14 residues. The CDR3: CSVVSPNLPGELFF. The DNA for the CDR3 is TGCAGCGTTGTCTCCCCCAACTTACCCGGGGAGCTGTTTTTT.

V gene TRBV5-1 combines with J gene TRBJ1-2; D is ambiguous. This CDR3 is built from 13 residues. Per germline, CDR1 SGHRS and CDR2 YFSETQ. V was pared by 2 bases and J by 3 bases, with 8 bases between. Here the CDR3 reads CASSFGVDYGYTF. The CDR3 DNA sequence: TGCGCCAGCAGCTTTGGAGTGGACTATGGCTACACCTTC.

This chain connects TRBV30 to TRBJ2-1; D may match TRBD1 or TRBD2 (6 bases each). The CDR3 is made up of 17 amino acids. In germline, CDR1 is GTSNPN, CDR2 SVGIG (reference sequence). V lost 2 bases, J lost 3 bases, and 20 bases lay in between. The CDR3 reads CAWSTWGATFSYNEQFF. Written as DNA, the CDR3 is TGTGCCTGGAGTACCTGGGGGGCAACCTTTAGCTACAATGAGCAGTTCTTC.

The CDR3 DNA follows: TGTGCCAGCAGCTCCTCCGGGATGGGGGCGTACGAGCAGTACTTC. Residues: CASSSSGMGAYEQYF. This chain uses TRBV5-6 with TRBJ2-7, with D tentatively TRBD1 (6 bases). Trimming shortened V by 3 bases and J by 4 bases, and 17 bases separated the two germline ends. This CDR3 contains 15 residues. Germline lookup yields CDR1 SGHDT and CDR2 YYEEEE.

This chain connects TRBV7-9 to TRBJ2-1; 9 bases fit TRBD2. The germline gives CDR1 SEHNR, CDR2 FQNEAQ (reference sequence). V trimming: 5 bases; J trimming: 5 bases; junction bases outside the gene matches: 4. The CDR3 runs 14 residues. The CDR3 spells CASSPGLANNEQFF. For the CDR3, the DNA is TGTGCCAGCAGCCCAGGACTAGCGAACAATGAGCAGTTCTTC.

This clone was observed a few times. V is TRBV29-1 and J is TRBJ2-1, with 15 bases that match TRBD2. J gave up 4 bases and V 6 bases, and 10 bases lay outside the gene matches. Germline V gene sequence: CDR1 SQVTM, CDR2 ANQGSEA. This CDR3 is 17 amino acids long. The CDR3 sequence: CSVTGLAGGLQYNEQFF. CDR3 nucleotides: TGCAGCGTGACAGGACTAGCGGGGGGGCTTCAGTACAATGAGCAGTTCTTC.

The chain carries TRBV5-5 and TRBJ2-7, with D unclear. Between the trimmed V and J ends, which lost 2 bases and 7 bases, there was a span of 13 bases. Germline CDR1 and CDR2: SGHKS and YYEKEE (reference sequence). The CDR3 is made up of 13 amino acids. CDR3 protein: CASSFLRLDEQYF. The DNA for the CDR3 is TGTGCCAGCAGCTTCCTTCGACTTGATGAGCAGTACTTC.

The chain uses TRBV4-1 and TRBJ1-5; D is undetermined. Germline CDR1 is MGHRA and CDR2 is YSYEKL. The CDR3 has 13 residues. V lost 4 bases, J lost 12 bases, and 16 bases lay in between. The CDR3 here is CASSPPDTGDQHF. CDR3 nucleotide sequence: TGCGCCAGCAGCCCACCAGACACTGGGGACCAGCATTTT.

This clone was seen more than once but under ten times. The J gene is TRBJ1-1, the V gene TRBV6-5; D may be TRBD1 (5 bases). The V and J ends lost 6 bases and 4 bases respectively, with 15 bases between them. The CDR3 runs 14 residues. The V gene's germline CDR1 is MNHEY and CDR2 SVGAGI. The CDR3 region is CASSPGREATEAFF. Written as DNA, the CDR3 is TGTGCCAGCAGCCCCGGCAGGGAGGCCACTGAAGCTTTCTTT.

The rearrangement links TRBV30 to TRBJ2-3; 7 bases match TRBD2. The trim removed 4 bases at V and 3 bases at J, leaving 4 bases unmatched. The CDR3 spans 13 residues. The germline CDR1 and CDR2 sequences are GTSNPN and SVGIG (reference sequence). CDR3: CAWNYGGTDTQYF. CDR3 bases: TGTGCCTGGAATTACGGGGGGACAGATACGCAGTATTTT.

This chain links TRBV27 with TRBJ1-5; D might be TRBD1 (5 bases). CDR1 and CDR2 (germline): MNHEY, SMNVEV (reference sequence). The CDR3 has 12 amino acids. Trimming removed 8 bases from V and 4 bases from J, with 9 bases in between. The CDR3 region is CASSTVNQPQHF. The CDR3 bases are TGTGCCAGCTCGACAGTAAATCAGCCCCAGCATTTT.

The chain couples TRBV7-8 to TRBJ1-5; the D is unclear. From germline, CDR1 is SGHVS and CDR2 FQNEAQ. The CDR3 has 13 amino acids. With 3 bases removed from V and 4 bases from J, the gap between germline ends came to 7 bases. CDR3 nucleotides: TGTGCCAGCAGCTTCGACGGGAATCAGCCCCAGCATTTT. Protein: CASSFDGNQPQHF. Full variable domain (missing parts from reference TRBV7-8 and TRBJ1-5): GAGVSQSPRYKVAKRGQDVALRCDPISGHVSLFWYQQALGQGPEFLTYFQNEAQLDKSGLPSDRFFAERPEGSVSTLKIQRTQQEDSAVYLCASSFDGNQPQHFGDGTRLSIL.

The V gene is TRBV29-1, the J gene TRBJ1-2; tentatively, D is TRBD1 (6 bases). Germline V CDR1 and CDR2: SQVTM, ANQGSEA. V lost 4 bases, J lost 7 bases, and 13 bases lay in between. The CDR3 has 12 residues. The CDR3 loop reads CSVVQGSFGYTF. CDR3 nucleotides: TGCAGCGTTGTACAGGGAAGCTTTGGCTACACCTTC.

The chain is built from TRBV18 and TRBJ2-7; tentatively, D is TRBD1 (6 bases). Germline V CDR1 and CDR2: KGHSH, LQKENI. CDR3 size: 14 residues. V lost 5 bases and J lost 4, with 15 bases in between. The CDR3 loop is CASSVGQGTYEQYF. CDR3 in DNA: TGTGCCAGCTCAGTGGGGCAGGGGACATACGAGCAGTACTTC.

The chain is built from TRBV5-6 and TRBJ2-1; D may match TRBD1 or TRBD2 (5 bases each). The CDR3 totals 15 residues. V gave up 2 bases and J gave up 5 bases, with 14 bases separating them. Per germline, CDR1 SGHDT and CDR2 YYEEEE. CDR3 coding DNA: TGTGCCAGCAGCTTTTCCGTGGGGACCAACAATGAGCAGTTCTTC. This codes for CASSFSVGTNNEQFF.

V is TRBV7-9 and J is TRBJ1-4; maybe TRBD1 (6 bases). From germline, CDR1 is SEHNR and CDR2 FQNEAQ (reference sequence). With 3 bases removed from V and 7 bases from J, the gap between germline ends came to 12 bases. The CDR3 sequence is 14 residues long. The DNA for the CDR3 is TGTGCCAGCAGCTTCGGGGGCTCAAGTGAAAAACTGTTTTTT. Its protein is CASSFGGSSEKLFF.

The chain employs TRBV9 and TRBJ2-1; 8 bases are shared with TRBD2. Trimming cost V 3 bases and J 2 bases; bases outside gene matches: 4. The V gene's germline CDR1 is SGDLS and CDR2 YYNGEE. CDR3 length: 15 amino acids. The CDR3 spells CASSDRGGPYNEQFF. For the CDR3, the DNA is TGTGCCAGCAGCGACCGGGGGGGCCCCTACAATGAGCAGTTCTTC.

In DNA form, the CDR3 reads TGTGCCAGCAGCGTAGGGGCGAGGGAGCTGTTTTTT. It yields the protein CASSVGARELFF. The V gene is TRBV9, the J gene TRBJ2-2, with D uncertain. The CDR3 runs to 12 residues. From germline, CDR1 is SGDLS and CDR2 YYNGEE. Trimming pared 0 bases from V and 9 bases from J, leaving 6 bases between. The whole variable domain, filled in from reference TRBV9 and TRBJ2-2, reads DSGVTQTPKHLITATGQRVTLRCSPRSGDLSVYWYQQSLDQGLQFLIQYYNGEERAKGNILERFSAQQFPDLHSELNLSSLELGDSALYFCASSVGARELFFGEGSRLTVL.